This TCR beta chain appears in the sequencing data of a study of T cell responses to AZD1222 COVID-19 vaccine. Here immunoSEQ multiplex PCR was the method, and the copy in TCRdb shows in-frame clones only, minus some. The data contain about 180,000 clones, 88% of them singletons. As for this clone: The antigen remains unidentified.

Findings of the study overall: Baseline testing showed seropositivity in only a handful of AZD1222 recipients. A mostly white British donor set with more females was recruited, and clonal diversity was possibly underestimated. Nearly half of the spike-specific TCRs reportedly recognize variant regions that carry no mutations.

V was pared by 3 bases and J by 4 bases, with 15 bases between. CDR3 length: 14 residues. Germline loops: CDR1 DFQATT, CDR2 SNEGSKA (reference sequence). Specimen: peripheral blood, collected 28 days after the second AZD1222 dose. This TCR derives from an adult who received the AZD1222 COVID-19 vaccine. The chain couples TRBV20-1 to TRBJ1-1; D remains ambiguous. CDR3 in DNA: TGCAGTGCTAGTGGTGGGCCGCTTGGCACTGAAGCTTTCTTT. Its translation is CSASGGPLGTEAFF.